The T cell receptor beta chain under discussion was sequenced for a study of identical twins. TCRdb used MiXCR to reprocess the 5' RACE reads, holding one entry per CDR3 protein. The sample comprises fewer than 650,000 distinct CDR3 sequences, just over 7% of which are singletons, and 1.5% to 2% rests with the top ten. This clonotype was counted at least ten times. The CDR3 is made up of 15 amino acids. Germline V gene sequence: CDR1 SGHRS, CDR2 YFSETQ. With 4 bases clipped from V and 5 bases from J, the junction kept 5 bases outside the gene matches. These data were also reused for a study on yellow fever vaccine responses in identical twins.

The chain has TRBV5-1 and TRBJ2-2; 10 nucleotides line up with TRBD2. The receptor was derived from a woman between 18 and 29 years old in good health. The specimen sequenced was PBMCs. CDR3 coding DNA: TGCGCCAGCAGCCTAGGACTAGCGGTAACCGGGGAGCTGTTTTTT. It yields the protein CASSLGLAVTGELFF.